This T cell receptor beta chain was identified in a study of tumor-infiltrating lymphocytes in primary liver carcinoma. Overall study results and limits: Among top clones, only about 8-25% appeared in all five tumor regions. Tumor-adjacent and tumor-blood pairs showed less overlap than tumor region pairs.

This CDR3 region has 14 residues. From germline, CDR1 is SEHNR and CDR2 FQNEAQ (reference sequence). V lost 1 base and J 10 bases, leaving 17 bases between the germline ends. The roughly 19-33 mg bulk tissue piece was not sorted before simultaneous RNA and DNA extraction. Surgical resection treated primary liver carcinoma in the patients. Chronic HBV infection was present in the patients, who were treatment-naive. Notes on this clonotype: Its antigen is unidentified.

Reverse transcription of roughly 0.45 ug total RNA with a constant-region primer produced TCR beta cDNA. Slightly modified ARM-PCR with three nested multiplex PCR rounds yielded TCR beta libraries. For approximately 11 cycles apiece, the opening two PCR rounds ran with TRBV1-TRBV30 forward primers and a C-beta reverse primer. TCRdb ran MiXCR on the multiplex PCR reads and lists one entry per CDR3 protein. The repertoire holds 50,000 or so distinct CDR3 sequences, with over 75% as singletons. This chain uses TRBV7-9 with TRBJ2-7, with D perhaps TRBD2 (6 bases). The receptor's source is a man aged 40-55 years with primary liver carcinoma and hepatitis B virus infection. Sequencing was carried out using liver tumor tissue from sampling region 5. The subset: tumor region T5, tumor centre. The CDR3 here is CASSLGAGLREQYF. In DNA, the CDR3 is TGTGCCAGCAGCTTAGGTGCGGGACTGCGCGAACAGTACTTC.